This T cell receptor beta chain appears in the sequencing data of a study of CD8+ T cells in alopecia areata. RNA extraction and reverse transcription yielded cDNA as sequencing template. Assay used: immunoSEQ multiplex PCR; TCRdb lists only in-frame clones, some missing. The sample holds approximately 210,000 clones, under 70% seen once. CDR3 length: 12 residues. Germline V gene sequence: CDR1 GTSNPN, CDR2 SVGIG (reference sequence). V was trimmed by 7 bases and J by 4 bases, leaving 13 bases between them. Treatment described: oral pan-JAK inhibitor, 5-10 mg twice daily. Sequences were derived from CD4+ T cells sorted from blood, sampled at week 44, from a patient treated with tofacitinib. The source is a human donor with alopecia areata. The chain couples TRBV30 to TRBJ1-2; D is perhaps TRBD1 (6 bases). The CDR3 is CALKGGSYGYTF. CDR3 in DNA: TGTGCCTTAAAAGGGGGAAGCTATGGCTACACCTTC.